This T cell receptor beta chain originates from a study of molecular identifiers for immune sequencing clone quantification. Libraries of naive CD8 T cells were made from 20,000 to 1,000,000 sorted cells. They used 10%, 30% or 50% RNA. TCRdb independently ran MiXCR on the PCR reads; one entry per CDR3 protein. The table includes 70,000 to 90,000 distinct CDR3 sequences, approximately 22% detected once. Trimming took off 0 bases at V and 3 bases at J, with 11 bases between the two ends. CDR1 and CDR2 from the germline V gene are MNHEY and SMNVEV (reference sequence). This CDR3 region has 16 residues. The TCR comes from a human donor in good health. Some libraries in this study had Jurkat cell RNA spiked in. The gene calls are TRBV27 and TRBJ1-4; D gene uncertain. Sequences were obtained from naive CD8+ T cells from blood, with Jurkat cell RNA spiked in. The subset was: FACS-sorted CD8+CD4-CCR7+CD45RA+ naive T cells. The CDR3 DNA is TGTGCCAGCAGTTTATCGCGGGCAGCCCCTAATGAAAAACTGTTTTTT. As protein: CASSLSRAAPNEKLFF. Full variable domain (rest looked up from reference TRBV27 and TRBJ1-4): EAQVTQNPRYLITVTGKKLTVTCSQNMNHEYMSWYRQDPGLGLRQIYYSMNVEVTDKGDVPEGYKVSRKEKRNFPLILESPSPNQTSLYFCASSLSRAAPNEKLFFGSGTQLSVL.